These 10 T cell receptor beta chains were all obtained from the same sample, sequenced in a study of CD8 T cells in Susac syndrome. Random-hexamer reverse transcription was applied to about 0.45 to 1 ug RNA. In TCRdb, the immunoSEQ multiplex PCR reads were re-called with MiXCR into one record per CDR3 protein. The repertoire holds 150,000 to 200,000 distinct CDR3 sequences, approximately 94% seen once, with approximately 0.1% in the top ten. Material: CD4+ T cells from PBMCs. The receptors originated from a human donor in good health.

The chain is built from TRBV20-1 and TRBJ1-4; D is uncertain. This CDR3 spans 16 amino acids. Between the trimmed V and J ends, which lost 0 bases and 0 bases, there was a span of 11 bases. Germline V CDR1 and CDR2: DFQATT, SNEGSKA (reference sequence). This chain's CDR3 is CSARDMRGPTNEKLFF. The CDR3 DNA reads as TGCAGTGCTAGAGATATGCGCGGGCCAACTAATGAAAAACTGTTTTTT.

The chain links TRBV12-3 or TRBV12-4 to TRBJ2-1; possibly TRBD1 or TRBD2 for D (5 bases each). Trimming took 3 bases from V and 0 from J, leaving 12 bases between them. CDR3 size: 16 residues. This CDR3 reads CASSFEGLGSYNEQFF. The CDR3 DNA reads as TGTGCCAGCAGTTTTGAGGGGCTCGGCTCCTACAATGAGCAGTTCTTC.

V is TRBV6-5 and J is TRBJ1-1, with D hard to call. The CDR3 contains 12 residues. V was shortened by 6 bases and J by 7 bases, with 12 bases between the two germline ends. CDR1 MNHEY and CDR2 SVGAGI come from the germline V gene. Written as DNA, the CDR3 is TGTGCCAGCAGGCTCGGGTTCAGTGAAGCTTTCTTT. Protein product: CASRLGFSEAFF.

The CDR3 loop is CASSQDGSGRALGTQYF. Here the CDR3 DNA reads TGCGCCAGCAGCCAAGATGGAAGCGGGAGGGCGTTAGGGACCCAGTACTTC. This rearrangement joins TRBV4-3 to TRBJ2-5; 10 nucleotides agree with TRBD2. The CDR3 covers 17 residues. Germline-derived CDR1 and CDR2 are LGHNA and YSLEER. Unmatched junction bases numbered 11, after V lost 0 bases and J lost 7 bases.

The chain has TRBV20-1 and TRBJ2-7; possibly TRBD1 for D (5 bases). Germline CDR1 is DFQATT and CDR2 is SNEGSKA (reference sequence). V lost 4 bases and J 7 bases, leaving 11 bases between the germline ends. The CDR3 covers 11 residues. The CDR3 coding sequence is TGCAGTGCTACGCGACAGAGGGAGCAGTACTTC. This codes for CSATRQREQYF.

J is TRBJ2-1 and V is TRBV15; 8 nucleotides align to TRBD1. Per the germline V gene, CDR1 is LNHNV and CDR2 is YYDKDF (reference sequence). This CDR3 spans 15 amino acids. V lost 2 bases to trimming and J lost 3 bases; unmatched junction nucleotides: 3. As DNA, the CDR3 is TGTGCCACCAGCAGAAAAGGGACAGGCTACAATGAGCAGTTCTTC. The encoded protein is CATSRKGTGYNEQFF.

The chain joins TRBV20-1 to TRBJ2-3; D remains unclear. The CDR3 length is 14 residues. The germline V gene has CDR1 DFQATT and CDR2 SNEGSKA (reference sequence). V gave up 7 bases and J gave up 0 bases, with 14 bases separating them. In DNA, the CDR3 is TGCAGTGGTTTTGTTGAGACTAGCACAGATACGCAGTATTTT. Its translation is CSGFVETSTDTQYF.

The chain carries TRBV29-1 and TRBJ1-2, with D unresolved. The CDR3 totals 15 residues. Germline CDR1 and CDR2: SQVTM and ANQGSEA. V was clipped by 3 bases and J by 4 bases, with 18 bases between them. CDR3 region: CSVESSRTRPYGYTF. The CDR3 region has the DNA TGCAGCGTTGAGAGCTCTCGCACCAGACCCTATGGCTACACCTTC.

A remark on this clonotype: A junction end diverges from the germline sequence, so it may reflect a read error. The chain is built from TRBV13 and TRBJ2-3, with 15 bases lining up with TRBD2. Germline CDR1 PRHDT, CDR2 FYEKMQ (reference sequence). The CDR3 runs to 17 residues. This chain's CDR3 is CASSSGLAGGNTGTQYF. CDR3 coding DNA: TGTGCCAGCAGCTCCGGACTAGCGGGAGGGAACACAGGTACGCAGTATTTT.

The chain carries TRBV28 and TRBJ2-4; the D gene could be TRBD1 or TRBD2 (5 bases each). This CDR3 has 12 amino acids. Per the germline V gene, CDR1 is MDHEN and CDR2 is SYDVKM. The ends were cut back, 5 bases at V and 7 bases at J, with 9 bases in the middle. CDR3 DNA: TGTGCCAGCAGTGGCAGGGACAACATTCAGTACTTC. Protein product: CASSGRDNIQYF.